The entry below describes one T cell receptor (beta chain). This clone's antigen is unknown. No clone much larger than this one lies a single base away; base qualities are absent. The CDR3 runs 13 residues from the cysteine to the phenylalanine. Of the read, only the CDR3 DNA is kept; its 39 bases are in frame from base 1. The junction shows trimming of 5 bases on V and 4 bases on J, plus 10 bases between the germline ends. Taken from the germline V gene (reference sequence), the CDR1 and CDR2 loops are SGHAT and FQDESV. Using the deep immunoSEQ assay, TCR CDR3 regions were amplified from genomic DNA by multiplex PCR. Extracted genomic DNA from each cell subset was distributed evenly across all wells of several immunoSEQ 96-well plates, and each plate was treated as a replicate. For unsorted PBMC, approximately 290 ng genomic DNA, equal to 25,000 to 35,000 T cell genomes, was loaded into each replicate PCR. Ten immunoSEQ deep assay plates were used to sequence unsorted PBMC genomic DNA. Purified libraries were quantified with a Qubit 3.0 fluorometer, sized on a Bioanalyzer 2100, and re-quantified with the KAPA Library Quantification kit. Every immunoSEQ 96-well plate was sequenced on a dedicated single-read 150-cycle Illumina NextSeq 550 flow cell. For the original study's pipeline: The immunoSEQ output contained only junctional sequences without quality scores, so filtering could not match that applied to full-length reads. To assign V/J genes and CDR3, sequences were annotated using PyIR, a Python wrapper for IgBLAST v1.9, with IMGT germline references. Reads with weak V/J assignments (E-value above 1e-6), missing CDR3, stop codons, out-of-frame junctions, or ambiguous translated residues were removed. V3J clonotypes were defined as sequences sharing the same inferred V gene, J gene, and CDR3 amino acid sequence. To compute the percentage overlap between repertoires, the number of shared unique clonotypes was divided by the size of the smaller repertoire. Repertoire richness was assessed with RTK rarefaction, the Chao1 estimator, and Recon v2.1 estimates of unobserved clonotypes. TCRdb took this table from immuneACCESS and kept in-frame rearrangements with V and J called. Such tables lack part of the clones; where checked against another copy, unresolved V genes explain under half of the gap, and the rest is unexplained. The V and J calls and the clone size are those of that table, but D and trimming were determined from the DNA. This sample lists a few hundred thousand clones; less than 80% were detected once. In total, the top ten clones hold 9.5% to 15% of the sample.

This record comes from a study of shared clonotypes between healthy human individuals (dated by TCRdb to the early 2020s). Describing the broader study: A couple of women and a few men aged 18 to 49 years were included in the cohort. To increase sequencing depth and limit assay-specific biases, TCR repertoire library preparation and sequencing were carried out by different laboratories using diverse techniques. To estimate repertoire size and how much clonotypes are shared between individuals, the study performed deep sequencing of blood TCR repertoires from a few healthy adults. Between about 0.8 and 9 billion PBMCs per donor were obtained by leukapheresis.

The donors were healthy, HIV-negative adults who had no recently reported acute infections or vaccinations. Every donor was a Caucasian adult residing in Nashville, Tennessee, USA. In the unsorted samples, tens of millions of PBMCs were counted, and genomic DNA was extracted using the QIAamp DNA Blood Mini kit. After blood collection by leukapheresis, PBMCs were isolated using Ficoll-Histopaque density gradient centrifugation and then cryopreserved in the vapor phase of liquid nitrogen. Overall study results and their limits: Sampling was restricted to blood, and TCR repertoires in tissue are likely to differ from TCR repertoires in blood. Pairwise subsampling led to the expectation that sequencing depth would affect the degree of clonotype sharing among donors. Because the study included only a small number of donors, the genetic and exposure-history diversity represented was limited.

This sequence uses TRBV11-1 and TRBJ2-3, with the D gene not confidently named. The sequencing sample was made of PBMCs. The sequence derives from a woman between 40 and 55 years old in good health. Some clones in this sample may be carry-over from other donors' samples. The DNA sequence is as follows: TGTGCCAGCAGCCTCAGGCTAGCAGATACGCAGTATTTT. It codes for CASSLRLADTQYF.